This T cell receptor beta chain emerged from a study of T cell responses to AZD1222 COVID-19 vaccine. Here immunoSEQ multiplex PCR was the method, and the copy in TCRdb shows in-frame clones only, minus some. The repertoire holds roughly 140,000 clones, with 85% to 90% as singletons. Concerning this clone: Antigen specificity is unknown.

V was pared by 2 bases and J by 7 bases, with 7 bases of the junction left unmatched. CDR3 size: 15 residues. Germline CDR1 and CDR2: MNHNS and SASEGT. Study-level findings and limits: Spike-specific TCR breadth and depth grew following two AZD1222 doses.

This clonotype originated in an adult who received the AZD1222 COVID-19 vaccine. This rearrangement joins TRBV6-1 to TRBJ1-1, with 10 bases that match TRBD1. The sample here was peripheral blood, taken 28 days after the second AZD1222 dose. CDR3 sequence (DNA): TGTGCCAGCAGTGAATTAGGGACAGGGGTCGGTGAAGCTTTCTTT. Its translation is CASSELGTGVGEAFF.